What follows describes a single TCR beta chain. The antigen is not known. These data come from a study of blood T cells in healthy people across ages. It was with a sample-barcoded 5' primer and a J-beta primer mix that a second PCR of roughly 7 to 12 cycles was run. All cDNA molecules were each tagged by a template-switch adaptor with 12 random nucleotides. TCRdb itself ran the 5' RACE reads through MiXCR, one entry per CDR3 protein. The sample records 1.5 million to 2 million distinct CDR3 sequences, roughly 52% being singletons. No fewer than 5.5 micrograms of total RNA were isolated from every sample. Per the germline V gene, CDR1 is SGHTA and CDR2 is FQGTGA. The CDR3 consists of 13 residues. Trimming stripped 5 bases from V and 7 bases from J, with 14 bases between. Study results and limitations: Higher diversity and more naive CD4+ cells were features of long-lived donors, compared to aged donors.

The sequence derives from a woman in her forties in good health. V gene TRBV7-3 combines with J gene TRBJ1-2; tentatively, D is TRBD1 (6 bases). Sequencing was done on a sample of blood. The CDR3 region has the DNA TGTGCCAGCAGCCCCTTCGTAGGGGGTGGCTACACCTTC. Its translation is CASSPFVGGGYTF.